This T cell receptor beta chain appears in the sequencing data of a study of T cells in narcolepsy. Sequencing used immunoSEQ multiplex PCR; TCRdb keeps in-frame clones, though not all of them. The table records 30,000 to 35,000 clones, around four fifths of them present only once. The germline gives CDR1 DFQATT, CDR2 SNEGSKA (reference sequence). The CDR3 totals 11 residues. J lost 10 bases, V lost 5 bases, and 7 bases had no gene match. This clone has a handful of counts. The J gene is TRBJ1-1, the V gene TRBV20-1; 7 bases line up with TRBD1. This clonotype was sampled from a human donor with narcolepsy. Sequencing input: CD45RA- memory CD4+ T cells from PBMCs. DNA of the CDR3: TGCAGTGCTTCCTCCCAGGGGGGAGCTTTCTTT. Translated, it gives CSASSQGGAFF.